This TCR beta chain comes out of a study of cytomegalovirus exposure and HLA in healthy donors. Primers included in the PCR were 60 Vbeta and 13 Jbeta primers. Using immunoSEQ multiplex PCR, the repertoire was profiled, and TCRdb retains in-frame clones only, with some absent. This sample has tens of thousands of clones; over 60% occur once, and the top ten carry over 5%. In germline, CDR1 is SGHRS, CDR2 YFSETQ. This CDR3 has 15 residues. V shed 3 bases and J 2 bases; nucleotides not matched to a gene: 5. This receptor was identified in a boy aged 5-17 years in good health and CMV-seropositive. The material sequenced was PBMCs. This chain uses TRBV5-1 with TRBJ2-3, with 8 bases fitting TRBD2. The CDR3 is CASSSAGADTDTQYF. The CDR3 nucleotides are TGCGCCAGCAGCTCAGCGGGGGCCGACACAGATACGCAGTATTTT.